This T cell receptor beta chain was retrieved from a study of spatial heterogeneity in lung cancer. Study in general: Among detected sequences, beta-chain ones consistently exceeded alpha-chain ones in number.

Documented time point: sample taken at primary tumor resection. Samples were donated by 72 untreated early-stage non-small cell lung cancer patients. Material for sequencing was whole RNA from tumor, nontumor lung or frozen PBMC, left unsorted. Every TCR cDNA molecule bore a unique molecular identifier. In TCRdb, the 5' RACE reads were re-called with MiXCR into one record per CDR3 protein. The sample has about 5,700 distinct CDR3 sequences; under 6% are singletons. V was trimmed by 5 bases and J by 3 bases, leaving 10 bases between them. This CDR3 is 13 amino acids long. CDR1 SGHVS and CDR2 FQNEAQ come from the germline V gene. This clonotype has more than one count but fewer than ten.

The sample in question was normal lung tissue next to the tumor, obtained at surgery. This clonotype was sampled from a female donor with early-stage non-small cell lung cancer. J is TRBJ2-5 and V is TRBV7-8; D is possibly TRBD1 (6 bases). The CDR3 loop is CASSTGPKETQYF. The CDR3, as DNA: TGTGCCAGCAGCACAGGGCCCAAAGAGACCCAGTACTTC.